One sample yielded the 26 T cell receptor beta chains listed below, sequenced in a study of blood T cell repertoires in COVID-19. The method was immunoSEQ multiplex PCR; TCRdb's version includes in-frame clones alone and lacks a portion of them. In the table there are roughly 170,000 clones, 60% to 80% of which are singletons. Sequences were obtained from peripheral blood. These receptors all stem from a woman in her 70s with acute or convalescent COVID-19.

This chain joins TRBV4-2 and TRBJ2-1; 9 bases map to TRBD2. The CDR3 length is 18 residues. Trimming removed 1 base from V and 9 bases from J; junction bases left unmatched: 16. Looked up from germline, CDR1 is LGHNA and CDR2 is YNFKEQ. CDR3 region: CASSQVRASGVSGGEQFF. The CDR3 nucleotides read TGTGCCAGCAGCCAAGTACGGGCTAGCGGGGTATCTGGGGGTGAGCAGTTCTTC.

The V gene is TRBV6-5, the J gene TRBJ1-5, with D perhaps matching TRBD1 (5 bases). The CDR3 has 14 amino acids. Germline V gives CDR1 MNHEY, CDR2 SVGAGI. Trimming pared 6 bases from V and 5 bases from J, leaving 14 bases between. The CDR3 sequence is CASRRGNGDQPQHF. The CDR3 nucleotides read TGTGCCAGCAGGCGGGGGAACGGCGATCAGCCCCAGCATTTT.

The chain joins TRBV5-1 to TRBJ2-5, with TRBD2 matching 7 bases. The CDR3 sequence is 16 residues long. The germline CDR1 and CDR2 sequences are SGHRS and YFSETQ. V dropped 4 bases and J dropped 2; count of bases not matched to a gene: 11. Here the CDR3 reads CASSPTSAPGQETQYF. CDR3 nucleotides: TGCGCCAGCAGCCCAACTAGCGCCCCGGGACAAGAGACCCAGTACTTC.

In this sample, this clone turned up a few times. The chain carries TRBV19 and TRBJ2-3, with TRBD2 identical over 12 bases. CDR3 length: 14 amino acids. CDR1 is LNHDA, CDR2 SQIVND, per germline (reference sequence). The V and J ends lost 7 bases and 6 bases, in that order; junction bases with no gene match: 5. CDR3: CASKASGRADTQYF. CDR3 coding DNA: TGTGCCAGTAAAGCTAGCGGGAGGGCCGATACGCAGTATTTT. Together with reference TRBV19 and TRBJ2-3, the CDR3 gives the full variable domain: DGGITQSPKYLFRKEGQNVTLSCEQNLNHDAMYWYRQDPGQGLRLIYYSQIVNDFQKGDIAEGYSVSREKKESFPLTVTSAQKNPTAFYLCASKASGRADTQYFGPGTRLTVL.

V is TRBV5-1 and J is TRBJ2-1; TRBD2 matches at 11 bases. The germline CDR1 and CDR2 sequences are SGHRS and YFSETQ. J was trimmed by 7 bases and V by 4 bases; bases with no gene match: 10. The CDR3 spans 16 residues. CDR3 in DNA: TGCGCCAGCAGCCCTCAACTAGCGGGAGAGGTAAATGAGCAGTTCTTC. It specifies CASSPQLAGEVNEQFF.

The rearrangement uses TRBV19 and TRBJ1-4; D uncertain. The CDR3 is 17 amino acids. Germline CDR1 LNHDA, CDR2 SQIVND (reference sequence). Trimming left V 5 bases short and J 0 bases short, with 16 bases between. The CDR3 DNA follows: TGTGCCAGTAGTCTACGACGGAGACTTGCAACTAATGAAAAACTGTTTTTT. It translates to CASSLRRRLATNEKLFF.

The V gene is TRBV6-1, the J gene TRBJ2-7, with TRBD1 matching over 7 bases. The J segment lost 6 bases and the V segment lost 2 bases, leaving 4 bases of the junction unmatched. The germline V gene encodes CDR1 MNHNS and CDR2 SASEGT. CDR3 length: 13 amino acids. DNA for the CDR3: TGTGCCAGCAGTGAAAAGGGGGCCGTCGAGCAGTACTTC. Protein: CASSEKGAVEQYF.

The chain has TRBV27 and TRBJ2-2; TRBD1 is a possible D gene (6 bases). V was trimmed by 8 bases and J by 3 bases, leaving 13 bases between them. Per germline, CDR1 MNHEY and CDR2 SMNVEV (reference sequence). This CDR3 region has 14 residues. CDR3 sequence reads: CASGGQFDTGELFF. DNA for the CDR3: TGTGCCAGCGGTGGACAGTTTGACACCGGGGAGCTGTTTTTT.

The chain links TRBV7-9 to TRBJ2-1; 10 nucleotides line up with TRBD1. Germline V gene sequence: CDR1 SEHNR, CDR2 FQNEAQ (reference sequence). The CDR3 contains 18 residues. After removal of 5 bases from V and 2 bases from J, the junction contained 12 bases not matched to a gene. DNA of the CDR3: TGTGCCAGCAGCAAAGACAGGGGGCTCGCGGGAGCCTACAATGAGCAGTTCTTC. Protein sequence: CASSKDRGLAGAYNEQFF.

This clone appeared a single time. The V call is TRBV2, the J call TRBJ1-6; D is undetermined. The CDR3 covers 14 residues. V was clipped by 4 bases and J by 7 bases, with 11 bases between them. Germline V gene data show CDR1 as SNHLY and CDR2 as FYNNEI. CDR3 residues: CASSGSNRNSPLHF. In DNA form, the CDR3 reads TGTGCCAGCAGTGGATCGAACAGAAATTCACCCCTCCACTTT.

The count of this clone is one. The chain joins TRBV5-6 to TRBJ2-7; weak D call: TRBD1 (6 bases). The V gene lost 3 bases and the J gene lost 3 bases, with 10 bases spanning the gap. Germline assignment: CDR1 SGHDT and CDR2 YYEEEE. This CDR3 contains 13 residues. The CDR3 DNA is TGTGCCAGCAGCTCCCAGGGGATCTACGAGCAGTACTTC. Translating gives CASSSQGIYEQYF.

The J gene is TRBJ2-2, the V gene TRBV9, with a possible D match to TRBD1 (6 bases). From germline, CDR1 is SGDLS and CDR2 YYNGEE. The length of the CDR3 is 14 residues. V lost 4 bases, J lost 6 bases, and 13 bases lay in between. The CDR3 sequence: CASSPRQGSGELFF. CDR3 DNA: TGTGCCAGCAGCCCCCGTCAGGGGTCCGGGGAGCTGTTTTTT.

This clone was detected once. The genes are TRBV3-1 (or the pseudogene TRBV3-2) and TRBJ2-7; TRBD2 matches at 13 bases. CDR1 and CDR2 from the germline V gene are LGHDT and YNNKEL (reference sequence). The CDR3 length is 15 residues. The V segment lost 4 bases and the J segment 7 bases; nucleotides outside the gene matches: 7. CDR3 DNA sequence: TGTGCCAGCAGCCCGGGGACTAGCGGGAATCGAGAGCAGTACTTC. Its protein is CASSPGTSGNREQYF.

This sequence joins TRBV6-5 and TRBJ1-2; a possible D gene is TRBD1 (5 bases). V gave up 6 bases and J gave up 8 bases, with 10 bases separating them. Germline V lookup: CDR1 MNHEY, CDR2 SVGAGI. CDR3 length: 11 residues. For the CDR3, the DNA is TGTGCCAGCAGGGAGGGGCAGGGCTACACCTTC. Encoded protein: CASREGQGYTF.

This rearrangement joins TRBV5-6 to TRBJ2-7, with TRBD1 identical over 7 bases. CDR1 and CDR2 from the germline V gene are SGHDT and YYEEEE. V shed 2 bases and J 1 base; nucleotides not matched to a gene: 9. This CDR3 contains 16 residues. This CDR3 reads CASSLHRDSPSYEQYF. CDR3 nucleotides: TGTGCCAGCAGCTTACACCGGGACAGCCCGTCCTACGAGCAGTACTTC.

The chain carries TRBV24-1 and TRBJ2-2, with D maybe TRBD2 (5 bases). V dropped 1 base and J dropped 7 bases, with 24 bases sitting between them. This CDR3 region has 19 residues. Germline CDR1 KGHDR, CDR2 SFDVKD. Written as DNA, the CDR3 is TGTGCCACCAGTGATTTCAAGTTAGCGCAGGATCTTATAGGCGGGGAGCTGTTTTTT. It encodes CATSDFKLAQDLIGGELFF.

The rearrangement links TRBV4-1 to TRBJ1-2; D ambiguous. Trimming removed 0 bases at V and 2 bases at J, with 7 bases between. Germline V gene lookup returns CDR1 MGHRA and CDR2 YSYEKL. The CDR3 is 14 residues long. CDR3 nucleotides: TGCGCCAGCAGCCAAGATGGGCTCAACTATGGCTACACCTTC. It specifies CASSQDGLNYGYTF.

The V call is TRBV6-4, the J call TRBJ1-2, with D hard to call. The CDR3 loop spans 20 amino acids. CDR1 MRHNA and CDR2 SNTAGT come from the germline V gene. V was shortened by 0 bases and J by 4 bases, with 27 bases between the two germline ends. The CDR3 protein is CASSDSNIAGSTPFSYGYTF. The DNA of the CDR3 is TGTGCCAGCAGTGACTCGAATATTGCGGGGTCAACCCCATTCTCCTATGGCTACACCTTC.

This clone came up once. The V gene is TRBV7-8, the J gene TRBJ1-6; D is unresolved. V lost 0 bases to trimming and J lost 12 bases, with 24 bases between them. The germline V gene encodes CDR1 SGHVS and CDR2 FQNEAQ. The CDR3 totals 18 residues. CDR3 DNA: TGTGCCAGCAGCTTAGCCCTGAGGGCCTTATCCCACCTAGAACCCCTCCACTTT. Translation: CASSLALRALSHLEPLHF.

The rearrangement links TRBV4-1 to TRBJ2-2; no definite D call. The CDR3 has 16 amino acids. Looked up from germline, CDR1 is MGHRA and CDR2 is YSYEKL. V lost 1 base to trimming and J lost 1 base, with 10 bases between them. In DNA, the CDR3 is TGCGCCAGCAGCCAAGTTTCCCCGGTGAACACCGGGGAGCTGTTTTTT. Translation gives CASSQVSPVNTGELFF.

The rearrangement links TRBV11-3 to TRBJ2-1; TRBD2 agrees at 11 bases. The V segment lost 2 bases and the J segment 0 bases; nucleotides outside the gene matches: 12. Germline CDR1 is SGHNT and CDR2 is YENEEA. The CDR3 has 20 amino acids. The CDR3 coding sequence is TGTGCCAGCAGCTTAACCGGGGGGACTAGCGGCTTACGCTCCTACAATGAGCAGTTCTTC. Translating gives CASSLTGGTSGLRSYNEQFF.

This chain uses TRBV30 with TRBJ1-3; 8 positions match TRBD1. After removal of 3 bases from V and 2 bases from J, the junction contained 9 bases not matched to a gene. This CDR3 has 16 residues. Germline V lookup: CDR1 GTSNPN, CDR2 SVGIG (reference sequence). The CDR3 region has the DNA TGTGCCTGGAGCCACCGACAGGGGCTGACTGGAAACACCATATATTTT. Protein sequence: CAWSHRQGLTGNTIYF. The full variable domain, completed using reference TRBV30 and TRBJ1-3, is SQTIHQWPATLVQPVGSPLSLECTVEGTSNPNLYWYRQAAGRGLQLLFYSVGIGQISSEVPQNLSASRPQDRQFILSSKKLLLSDSGFYLCAWSHRQGLTGNTIYFGEGSWLTVV.

This rearrangement joins TRBV3-1 (or the pseudogene TRBV3-2) to TRBJ1-6, with D hard to call. Trimming stripped 3 bases from V and 9 bases from J, with 15 bases between. CDR1 LGHDT and CDR2 YNNKEL come from the germline V gene (reference sequence). CDR3 length equals 15 residues. This CDR3 is CASSQFDGGFSPLHF. The CDR3 DNA reads TGTGCCAGCAGCCAGTTCGATGGAGGGTTTTCACCCCTCCACTTT.

The chain has TRBV18 and TRBJ1-5; TRBD1 aligns across 10 bases. The CDR3 length is 17 residues. V gave up 1 base and J gave up 5 bases; unmatched junction bases: 8. Germline CDR1 is KGHSH and CDR2 is LQKENI. Here the CDR3 reads CASSPQMRTGGDQPQHF. The CDR3 DNA follows: TGTGCCAGCTCACCACAAATGCGGACAGGGGGAGATCAGCCCCAGCATTTT.

V usage is TRBV7-2 and J usage is TRBJ1-5, with D possibly matching TRBD1 (5 bases). V gave up 5 bases and J gave up 0 bases, with 14 bases separating them. The CDR3 runs to 16 residues. Germline V gene lookup returns CDR1 SGHTA and CDR2 FQGNSA. In nucleotides, the CDR3 is TGTGCCAGCAGCCGCGGGACGCCGTATAGCAATCAGCCCCAGCATTTT. Translation gives CASSRGTPYSNQPQHF.

The chain is built from TRBV6-5 and TRBJ1-6; TRBD1 aligns across 10 bases. J was trimmed by 7 bases and V by 10 bases; bases with no gene match: 10. The length of the CDR3 is 15 residues. CDR1 and CDR2 (germline): MNHEY, SVGAGI. The CDR3 DNA reads as TGTGCCACCCTCCGGGACAGGGGACTAAATTCACCCCTCCACTTT. It is translated as CATLRDRGLNSPLHF.